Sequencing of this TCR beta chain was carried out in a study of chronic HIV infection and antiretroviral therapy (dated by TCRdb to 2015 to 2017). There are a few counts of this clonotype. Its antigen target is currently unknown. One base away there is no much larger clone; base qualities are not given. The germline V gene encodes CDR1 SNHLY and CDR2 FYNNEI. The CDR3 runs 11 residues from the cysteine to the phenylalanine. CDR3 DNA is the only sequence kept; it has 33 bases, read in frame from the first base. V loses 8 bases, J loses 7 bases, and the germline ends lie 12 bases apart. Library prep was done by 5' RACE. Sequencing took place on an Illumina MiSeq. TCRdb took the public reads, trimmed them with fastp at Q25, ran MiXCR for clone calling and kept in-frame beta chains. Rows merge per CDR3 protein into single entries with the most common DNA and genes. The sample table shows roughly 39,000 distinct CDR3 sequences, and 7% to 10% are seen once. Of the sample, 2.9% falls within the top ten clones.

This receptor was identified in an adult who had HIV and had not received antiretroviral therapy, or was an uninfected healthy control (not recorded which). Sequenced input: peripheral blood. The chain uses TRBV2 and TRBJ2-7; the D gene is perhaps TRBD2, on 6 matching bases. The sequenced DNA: TGTGCCAGCTTATTAGCGGAAGAGCAGTACTTC. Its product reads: CASLLAEEQYF.